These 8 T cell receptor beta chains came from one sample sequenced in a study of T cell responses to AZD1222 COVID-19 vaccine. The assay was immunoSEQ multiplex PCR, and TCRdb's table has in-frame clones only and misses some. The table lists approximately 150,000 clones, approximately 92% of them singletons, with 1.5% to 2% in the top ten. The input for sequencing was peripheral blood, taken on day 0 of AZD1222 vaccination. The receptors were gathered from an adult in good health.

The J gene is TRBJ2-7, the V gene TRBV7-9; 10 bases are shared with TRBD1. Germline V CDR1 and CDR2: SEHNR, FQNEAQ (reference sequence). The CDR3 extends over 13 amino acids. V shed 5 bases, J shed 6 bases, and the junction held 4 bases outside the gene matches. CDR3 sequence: CASSPDRGAEQYF. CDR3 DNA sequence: TGTGCCAGCAGCCCGGACAGGGGGGCCGAGCAGTACTTC.

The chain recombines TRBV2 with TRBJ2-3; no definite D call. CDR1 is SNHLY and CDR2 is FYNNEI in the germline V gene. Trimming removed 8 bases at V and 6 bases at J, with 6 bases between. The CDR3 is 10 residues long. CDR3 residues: CASGVDTQYF. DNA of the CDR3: TGTGCCAGCGGCGTGGATACGCAGTATTTT.

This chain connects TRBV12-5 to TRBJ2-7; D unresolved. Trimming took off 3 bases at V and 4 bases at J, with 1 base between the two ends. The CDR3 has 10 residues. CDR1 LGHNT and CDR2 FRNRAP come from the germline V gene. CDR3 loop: CASGLYEQYF. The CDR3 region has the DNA TGTGCTAGTGGTTTATACGAGCAGTACTTC.

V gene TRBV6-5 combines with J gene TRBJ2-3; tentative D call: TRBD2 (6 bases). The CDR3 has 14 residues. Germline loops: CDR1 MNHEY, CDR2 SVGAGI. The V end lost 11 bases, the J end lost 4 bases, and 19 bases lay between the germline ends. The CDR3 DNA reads TGTGCCTGCGTGGGGGGAGCCCGCGCAGATACGCAGTATTTT. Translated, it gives CACVGGARADTQYF.

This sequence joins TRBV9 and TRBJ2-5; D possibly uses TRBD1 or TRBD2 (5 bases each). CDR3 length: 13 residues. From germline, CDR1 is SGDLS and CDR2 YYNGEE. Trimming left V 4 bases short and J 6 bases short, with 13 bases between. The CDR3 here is CASSPGEGKTQYF. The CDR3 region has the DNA TGTGCCAGCAGCCCAGGAGAGGGGAAGACCCAGTACTTC.

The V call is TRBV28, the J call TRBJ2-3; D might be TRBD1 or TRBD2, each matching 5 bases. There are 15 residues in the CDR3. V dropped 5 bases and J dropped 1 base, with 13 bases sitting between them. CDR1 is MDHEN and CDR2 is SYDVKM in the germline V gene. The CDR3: CASSETGTRTDTQYF. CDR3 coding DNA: TGTGCCAGCAGTGAGACCGGGACCCGCACAGATACGCAGTATTTT.

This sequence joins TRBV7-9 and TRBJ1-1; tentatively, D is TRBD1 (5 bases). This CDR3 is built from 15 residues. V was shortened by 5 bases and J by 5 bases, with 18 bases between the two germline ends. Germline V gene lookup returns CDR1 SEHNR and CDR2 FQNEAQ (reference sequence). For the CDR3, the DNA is TGTGCCAGCAGCCTCCGAGCAGGGAAAGAGACTGAAGCTTTCTTT. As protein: CASSLRAGKETEAFF.

CDR3 nucleotide sequence: TGTGCCAGCATCAGAGGGGGTGGTCAGCCCCAGCATTTT. It yields the protein CASIRGGGQPQHF. The V call is TRBV6-6, the J call TRBJ1-5; a possible D gene is TRBD1 (6 bases). This CDR3 has 13 residues. The germline V gene encodes CDR1 MNHNY and CDR2 SVGAGI (reference sequence). V dropped 7 bases and J dropped 6 bases, with 13 bases sitting between them.